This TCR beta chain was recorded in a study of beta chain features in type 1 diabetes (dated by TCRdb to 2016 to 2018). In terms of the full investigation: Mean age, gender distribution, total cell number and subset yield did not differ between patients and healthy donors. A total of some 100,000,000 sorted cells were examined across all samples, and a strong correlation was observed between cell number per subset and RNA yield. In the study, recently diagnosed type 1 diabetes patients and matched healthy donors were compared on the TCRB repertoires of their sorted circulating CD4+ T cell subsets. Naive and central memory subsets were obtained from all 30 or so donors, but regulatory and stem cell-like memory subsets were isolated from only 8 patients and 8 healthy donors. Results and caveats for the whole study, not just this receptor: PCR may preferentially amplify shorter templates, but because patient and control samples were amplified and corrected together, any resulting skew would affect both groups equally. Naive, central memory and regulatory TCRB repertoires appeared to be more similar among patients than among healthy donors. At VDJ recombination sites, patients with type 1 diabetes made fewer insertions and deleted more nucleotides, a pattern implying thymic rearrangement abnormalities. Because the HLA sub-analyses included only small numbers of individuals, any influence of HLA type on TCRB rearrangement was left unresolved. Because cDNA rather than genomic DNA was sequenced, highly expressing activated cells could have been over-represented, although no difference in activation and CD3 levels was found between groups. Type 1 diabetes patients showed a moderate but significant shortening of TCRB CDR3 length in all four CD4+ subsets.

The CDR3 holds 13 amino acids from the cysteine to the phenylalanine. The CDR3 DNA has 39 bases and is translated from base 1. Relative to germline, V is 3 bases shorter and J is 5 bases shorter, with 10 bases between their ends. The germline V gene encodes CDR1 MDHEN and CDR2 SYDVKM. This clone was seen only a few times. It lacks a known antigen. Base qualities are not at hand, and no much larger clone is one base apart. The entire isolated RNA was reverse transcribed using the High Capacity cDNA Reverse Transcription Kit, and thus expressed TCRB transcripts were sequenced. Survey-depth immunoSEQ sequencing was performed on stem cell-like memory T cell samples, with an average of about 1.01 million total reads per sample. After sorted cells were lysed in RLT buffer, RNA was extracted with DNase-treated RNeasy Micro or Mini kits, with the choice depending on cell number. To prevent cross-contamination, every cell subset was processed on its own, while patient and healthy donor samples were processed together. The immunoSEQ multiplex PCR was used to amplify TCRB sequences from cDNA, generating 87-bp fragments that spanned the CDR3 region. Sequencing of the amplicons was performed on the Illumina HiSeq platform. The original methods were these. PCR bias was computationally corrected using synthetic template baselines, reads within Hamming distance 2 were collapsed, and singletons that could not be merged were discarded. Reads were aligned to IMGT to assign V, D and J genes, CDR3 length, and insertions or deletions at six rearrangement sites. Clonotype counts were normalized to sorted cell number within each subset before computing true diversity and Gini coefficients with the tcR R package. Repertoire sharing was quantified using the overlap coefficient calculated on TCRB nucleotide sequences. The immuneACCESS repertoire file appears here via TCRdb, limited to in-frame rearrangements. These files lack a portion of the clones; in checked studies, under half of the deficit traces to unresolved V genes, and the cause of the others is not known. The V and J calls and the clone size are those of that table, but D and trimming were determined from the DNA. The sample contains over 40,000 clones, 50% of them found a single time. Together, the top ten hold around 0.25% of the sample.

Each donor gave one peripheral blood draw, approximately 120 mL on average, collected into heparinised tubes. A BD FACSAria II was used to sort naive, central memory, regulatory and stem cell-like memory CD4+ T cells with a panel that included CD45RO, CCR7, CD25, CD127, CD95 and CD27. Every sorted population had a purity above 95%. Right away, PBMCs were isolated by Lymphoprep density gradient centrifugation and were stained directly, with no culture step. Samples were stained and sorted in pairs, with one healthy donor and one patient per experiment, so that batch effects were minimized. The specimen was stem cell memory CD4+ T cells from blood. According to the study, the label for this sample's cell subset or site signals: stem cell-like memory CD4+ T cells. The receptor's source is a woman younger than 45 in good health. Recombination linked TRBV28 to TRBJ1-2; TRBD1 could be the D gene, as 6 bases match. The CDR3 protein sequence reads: CASSFDRRYGYTF. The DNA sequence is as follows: TGTGCCAGCAGTTTTGACAGGAGGTATGGCTACACCTTC.